The present entry profiles one T cell receptor (beta chain) with its context. The antigen remains unidentified. The data were obtained in a study of shared clonotypes between healthy human individuals. Findings and limits, study-wide: Even with large depth, rarefaction showed that sorted-subset sequencing was incomplete. Among non-shared clonotypes, generation probabilities were lower than among those shared by all four donors.

Per the original data handling: In the immunoSEQ data, sequences were junction-only and lacked quality scores, so filtering differed. Sequenced by immunoSEQ multiplex PCR; TCRdb stores in-frame clones only, minus some. Clonal size and the V and J genes are those of that table, whereas D and trimming came from the DNA. Here the sample spans about 820,000 clones, 80% to 95% being singletons. Naive CD8 cells comprised CD45RO-negative, CCR7-positively selected cells, excluding terminally differentiated effector memory CD45RA+ cells. Input material: naive CD8+ T cells sorted from blood. This receptor was taken from a man aged 25 to 40 in good health.

The CDR3 sequence: CASSWTANTEAFF. CDR3 bases: TGTGCCAGCAGCTGGACAGCTAACACTGAAGCTTTCTTT. This chain joins TRBV7-9 and TRBJ1-1; perhaps TRBD1 as D (6 bases). Germline values: CDR1 SEHNR, CDR2 FQNEAQ (reference sequence). The CDR3 runs to 13 residues. V lost 4 bases, J lost 2 bases, and 8 bases lay in between. The full variable domain, completed using reference TRBV7-9 and TRBJ1-1, is DTGVSQNPRHKITKRGQNVTFRCDPISEHNRLYWYRQTLGQGPEFLTYFQNEAQLEKSRLLSDRFSAERPKGSFSTLEIQRTEQGDSAMYLCASSWTANTEAFFGQGTRLTVV.